This TCR beta chain was obtained from a study of cytomegalovirus exposure and HLA in healthy donors. Study in general: An analysis done earlier identified 120 million or so unique TCR beta sequences from roughly 190 million T cells.

60 Vbeta and 13 Jbeta primers were used in PCR. The protocol was immunoSEQ multiplex PCR, while the TCRdb copy is restricted to in-frame clones and leaves out a portion. The table shows 150,000 to 160,000 clones, with 80% occurring only once. CDR3 length: 15 residues. V was clipped by 7 bases and J by 0 bases, with 12 bases between them. Germline V gene lookup returns CDR1 MDHEN and CDR2 SYDVKM. The V and J genes are TRBV28 and TRBJ1-4, with D perhaps TRBD1 (6 bases). The receptor was derived from a man aged 25-40 years in good health and CMV-seropositive. Specimen: PBMCs. The DNA of the CDR3 is TGTGCCAGCACCGGGACATTTCCAACTAATGAAAAACTGTTTTTT. Encoded protein: CASTGTFPTNEKLFF.